This paragraph covers one TCR beta chain sequence. Followed longitudinally, the Seattle patients had been enrolled during active infection. The data originate from a study of blood T cell repertoires in COVID-19. For the study at large: COVID-19 samples collected from the United States, Italy and Spain covered acute and convalescent phases.

This CDR3 is 16 amino acids long. From germline, CDR1 is LGHDT and CDR2 YNNKEL (reference sequence). The J segment lost 2 bases and the V segment lost 4 bases, leaving 8 bases of the junction unmatched. How the authors handled the data: The authors estimated nucleated cell counts from reference gene primer amplification. The repertoire was sequenced with immunoSEQ multiplex PCR; TCRdb's copy has only in-frame clones and lacks some. V, J and clone size reflect that table, while D and trimming were determined from the DNA. The sample lists approximately 170,000 clones; approximately 91% were seen once.

V gene TRBV3-1 (or the pseudogene TRBV3-2) combines with J gene TRBJ2-3; 8 bases align to TRBD2. Sequencing input: peripheral blood. This receptor was obtained from a man between 18 and 35 years old with COVID-19, enrolled during active disease. As DNA, the CDR3 is TGTGCCAGCAGCCGTAGAGCGGGGGCCTACACAGATACGCAGTATTTT. It translates to CASSRRAGAYTDTQYF.